The sequence of this T cell receptor (beta chain) was determined in a study of T cell responses to AZD1222 COVID-19 vaccine (dated by TCRdb to about 2021). About the full investigation: AZD1222 recipients with second doses at about 4 weeks or about 12 weeks were pooled, because spike-specific TCR depth and breadth did not differ between schedules. TCR sequencing was performed for 230 to 250 trial participants, of whom some 200 were given two doses of AZD1222 and some 25 were given two doses of MenACWY control vaccine. Trial participants were enrolled by age into 18-55, 56-69 and 70-plus year subgroups, with approximately 150, 30 and 60 TCR-sequenced participants respectively. What the authors observed across the whole study: Epitopes outside the regions mutated in the B.1.351 and B.1.1.7 variants were reportedly recognized by nearly half of the unique spike-specific TCRs. Participants were mostly white British, with more females than males. The authors suggested clonal diversity may have been underestimated. The 56-69-year group was small, and its depth increase did not reach significance, likely because of low power. Vaccine-associated CD4 TCRs spanned the whole spike protein, with dominant responses in regions 160-218 and 743-854. Spike-specific TCR breadth and depth rose significantly after two AZD1222 doses compared with day 0 and with MenACWY recipients. No day 14 peak-response samples were available, so repertoires were characterized only after the peak T cell response. Conclusions about previously exposed vaccinees are limited, since just five to seven AZD1222 recipients were seropositive for SARS-CoV-2 at baseline.

V lost 5 bases and J lost 1 base; the stretch between them is 8 bases long. For CDR1 and CDR2, the germline V gene (reference sequence) lists SEHNR and FQNEAQ. The CDR3 contains 13 residues, cysteine and phenylalanine counted. Left in the record is the CDR3 DNA by itself, 39 bases read in frame from the first base. As for this clone: It lacks a known antigen. It has no much larger one-base neighbor in the sample; base qualities were not kept.

The time point tag for this specimen amounts to: baseline before first vaccination. The vaccinee samples were drawn from two UK trials, COV001 and COV002, one of which was a single-blind randomized controlled phase 2/3 trial testing AZD1222 (ChAdOx1 nCoV-19) in healthy adults. For TCRbeta chain sequencing, PBMC samples from trial participants were taken at day 0 and at day 28 after the second dose. The CDR3 regions of human TCRbeta chains were analyzed by immunosequencing. Turning to the authors' computational methods: TCRs in the repertoires were matched against a reference library of SARS-CoV-2-specific TCRs that had been generated with the MIRA antigen-specificity platform. Breadth meant the fraction of unique TCRs that were SARS-CoV-2-associated, whereas depth meant the fraction of total T cells that were SARS-CoV-2-associated. Using the MIRA data, each spike-specific TCR was mapped to the spike region that the TCR reacts to and placed in a CD4 or CD8 class. Log10-transformed breadth and depth values were compared by one-way ANOVA with Sidak's multiple comparisons tests. Here the immuneACCESS table is served through TCRdb, limited to in-frame sequences with V and J called. Missing clones are a known gap in these copies; in checked studies unresolved V genes cover under half, and the rest lacks a known reason. The DNA gave D and trimming, while V, J and clone size come from that table. For this sample the table gives 200,000 or so clones, of which about 94% were detected only once. The top ten clones comprise 7.5% to 10% of the sample.

This clonotype was sampled from an adult in good health. Sequencing was performed on peripheral blood, taken on day 0 of AZD1222 vaccination. The rearranged segments are TRBV7-9 and TRBJ1-1; TRBD1 is a weak D gene call, 5 bases matching. Read as DNA, the sequence is TGTGCCAGCAGCGGGGCCTCGAACACTGAAGCTTTCTTT. This encodes CASSGASNTEAFF.